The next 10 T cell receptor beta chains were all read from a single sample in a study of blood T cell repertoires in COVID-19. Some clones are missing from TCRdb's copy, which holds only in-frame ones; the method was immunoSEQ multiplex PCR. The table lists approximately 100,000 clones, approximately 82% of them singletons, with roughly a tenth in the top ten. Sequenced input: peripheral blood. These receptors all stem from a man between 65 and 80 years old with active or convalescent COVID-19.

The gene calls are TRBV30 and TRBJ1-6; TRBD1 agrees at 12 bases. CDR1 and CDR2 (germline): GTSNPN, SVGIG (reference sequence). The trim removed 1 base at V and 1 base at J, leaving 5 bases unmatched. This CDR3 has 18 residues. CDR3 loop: CAWSGGTGGQSYNSPLHF. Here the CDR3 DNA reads TGTGCCTGGAGTGGAGGGACAGGGGGCCAATCCTATAATTCACCCCTCCACTTT.

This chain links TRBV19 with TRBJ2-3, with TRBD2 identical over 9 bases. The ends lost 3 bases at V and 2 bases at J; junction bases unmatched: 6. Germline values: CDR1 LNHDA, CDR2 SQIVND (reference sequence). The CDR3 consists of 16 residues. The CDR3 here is CASSIGSGGPTDTQYF. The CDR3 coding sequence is TGTGCCAGTAGTATCGGTAGCGGGGGCCCCACAGATACGCAGTATTTT.

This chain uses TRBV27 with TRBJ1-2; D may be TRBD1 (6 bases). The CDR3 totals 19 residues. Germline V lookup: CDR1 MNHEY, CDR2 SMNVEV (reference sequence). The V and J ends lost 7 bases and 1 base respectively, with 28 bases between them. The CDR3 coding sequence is TGTGCCAGCAAACCTCGAGATGGCCAGGGGAAAAGGTTTAACTATGGCTACACCTTC. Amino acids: CASKPRDGQGKRFNYGYTF.

The CDR3 loop is CASSLKAGGAQYF. The CDR3 DNA follows: TGTGCCAGCAGCTTAAAAGCAGGGGGAGCGCAGTATTTT. J is TRBJ2-3 and V is TRBV5-4, with 7 positions matching TRBD1. Per the germline V gene, CDR1 is SGHNT and CDR2 is YYREEE (reference sequence). This CDR3 is built from 13 residues. V lost 2 bases to trimming and J lost 10 bases; unmatched junction nucleotides: 7.

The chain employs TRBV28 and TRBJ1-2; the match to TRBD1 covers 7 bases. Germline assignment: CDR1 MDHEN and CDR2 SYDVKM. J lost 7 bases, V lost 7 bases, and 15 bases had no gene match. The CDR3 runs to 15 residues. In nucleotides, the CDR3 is TGTGCCAGCACCCCAGCCGGGACAGCTATGGGTGGCTACACCTTC. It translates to CASTPAGTAMGGYTF.

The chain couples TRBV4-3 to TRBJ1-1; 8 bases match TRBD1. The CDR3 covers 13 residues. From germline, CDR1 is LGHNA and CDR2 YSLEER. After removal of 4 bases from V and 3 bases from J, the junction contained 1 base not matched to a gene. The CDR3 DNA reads TGCGCCAGCAGCCCAGGGGGCCACACTGAAGCTTTCTTT. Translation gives CASSPGGHTEAFF.

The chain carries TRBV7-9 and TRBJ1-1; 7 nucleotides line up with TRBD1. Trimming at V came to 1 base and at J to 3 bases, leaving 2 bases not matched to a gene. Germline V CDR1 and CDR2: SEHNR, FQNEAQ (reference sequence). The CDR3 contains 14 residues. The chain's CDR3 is CASSLDRGYTEAFF. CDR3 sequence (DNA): TGTGCCAGCAGCTTAGACAGGGGTTACACTGAAGCTTTCTTT.

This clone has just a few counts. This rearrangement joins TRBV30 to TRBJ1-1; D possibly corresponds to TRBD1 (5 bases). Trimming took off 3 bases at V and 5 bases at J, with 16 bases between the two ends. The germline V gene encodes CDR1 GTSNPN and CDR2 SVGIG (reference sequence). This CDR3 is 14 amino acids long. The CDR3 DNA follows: TGTGCCTGGAGCGGGGGGAGGGGATATACTGAAGCTTTCTTT. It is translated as CAWSGGRGYTEAFF.

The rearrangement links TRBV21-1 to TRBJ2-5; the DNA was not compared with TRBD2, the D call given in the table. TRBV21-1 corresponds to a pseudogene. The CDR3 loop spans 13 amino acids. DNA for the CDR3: TGTGCCCTAGATCCGGGGGTCCAAGAGACCCAGTACTTC. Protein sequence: CALDPGVQETQYF.

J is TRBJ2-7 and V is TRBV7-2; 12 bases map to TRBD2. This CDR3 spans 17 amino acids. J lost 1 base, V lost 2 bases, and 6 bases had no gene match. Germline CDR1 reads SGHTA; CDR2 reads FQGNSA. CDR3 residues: CASSLSSGGAPSYEQYF. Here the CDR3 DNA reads TGTGCCAGCAGCTTATCTAGCGGGGGGGCTCCATCCTACGAGCAGTACTTC.